The 17 T cell receptor beta chains in this list originate from one sample, sequenced in a study of T cells in Graves' hyperthyroidism and ophthalmopathy. Template material for amplifying TCR beta CDR3 regions consisted of RNA transcripts. An initial round of RT-PCR targeting the TCR CDR3 relied on the HTBI primer set. TCRdb passed the multiplex PCR reads through MiXCR, listing each CDR3 protein once. The table shows 300,000 to 400,000 distinct CDR3 sequences, with roughly 18% occurring only once. Material: blood. The receptors shown here come from a young man with Graves' ophthalmopathy.

Points on this clonotype: A clone one base away is much larger, so this may be a read error. The J gene is TRBJ2-3, the V gene TRBV6-5; possibly TRBD2 for D (7 bases). Trimming removed 7 bases from V and 2 bases from J, with 16 bases in between. Germline V gives CDR1 MNHEY, CDR2 SVGAGI. The CDR3 is made up of 15 amino acids. CDR3 nucleotide sequence: TGTGCCAGCAATTGGGCGGGGGCGACCACAGATACGCAGTATTTT. It yields the protein CASNWAGATTDTQYF.

The table lists this clonotype with a few counts. CDR3 nucleotide sequence: TGCAGCGTTGAGGTCTCGGTAAACTATGGCTACACCTTC. It codes for CSVEVSVNYGYTF. The V call is TRBV29-1, the J call TRBJ1-2; D is undetermined. Per the germline V gene, CDR1 is SQVTM and CDR2 is ANQGSEA. Deletions cut 3 bases from V and 2 bases from J, with 10 bases between. The CDR3 runs 13 residues.

The chain is built from TRBV5-1 and TRBJ2-7, with TRBD1 matching 9 bases. CDR1 and CDR2 (germline): SGHRS, YFSETQ. V lost 3 bases and J lost 3; bases outside the gene matches: 10. This CDR3 comprises 16 residues. The CDR3 here is CASSSSPGTGIYEQYF. CDR3 nucleotides: TGCGCCAGCAGCTCGTCACCCGGGACAGGGATCTACGAGCAGTACTTC.

This clonotype was picked up a small number of times. V gene TRBV6-6 combines with J gene TRBJ1-1, with TRBD1 identical over 7 bases. CDR3 length: 15 amino acids. Germline V gene data show CDR1 as MNHNY and CDR2 as SVGAGI (reference sequence). V trimming: 0 bases; J trimming: 3 bases; junction bases outside the gene matches: 4. Written as DNA, the CDR3 is TGTGCCAGCAGTTACTCAGTCAGGGGGGACACTGAAGCTTTCTTT. Amino acid sequence: CASSYSVRGDTEAFF.

This clonotype appeared many times. The chain has TRBV20-1 and TRBJ1-1, with no clear D. Trimming left V 2 bases short and J 0 bases short, with 7 bases between. Germline loops: CDR1 DFQATT, CDR2 SNEGSKA (reference sequence). The CDR3 extends over 13 amino acids. In DNA form, the CDR3 reads TGCAGTGCTAGACCCCAAGTGAACACTGAAGCTTTCTTT. Its translation: CSARPQVNTEAFF.

This clonotype was recorded a few times. The chain has TRBV28 and TRBJ2-2; no reliable D call. The CDR3 has 15 amino acids. Germline CDR1 is MDHEN and CDR2 is SYDVKM. V lost 4 bases and J 1 base, leaving 10 bases between the germline ends. The chain's CDR3 is CASSSPPLNTGELFF. Written as DNA, the CDR3 is TGTGCCAGCAGTTCTCCACCACTGAACACCGGGGAGCTGTTTTTT.

The chain uses TRBV7-9 and TRBJ1-2; D gene uncertain. CDR3 length: 13 residues. Germline CDR1 SEHNR, CDR2 FQNEAQ (reference sequence). The ends were cut back, 8 bases at V and 2 bases at J, with 12 bases in the middle. The CDR3 is CASVPPGNYGYTF. The CDR3 DNA is TGTGCCAGCGTTCCCCCGGGCAACTATGGCTACACCTTC.

This clonotype was observed a handful of times. The gene calls are TRBV28 and TRBJ1-1; TRBD1 aligns across 8 bases. CDR3 size: 16 residues. The germline CDR1 and CDR2 sequences are MDHEN and SYDVKM. Trimming cost V 7 bases and J 4 bases; bases outside gene matches: 14. The CDR3 DNA follows: TGTGCCAGCAACCTTTTCCAGGGGGCTGGTATCACTGAAGCTTTCTTT. Translating it yields CASNLFQGAGITEAFF.

This clonotype has only a few counts. The DNA is omitted, as the CDR3 cannot be located on it reliably, and the CDR3 follows TCRdb's listing. J is TRBJ1-2 and V is TRBV28; the table's D call TRBD1 went unverified against the DNA. The CDR3 is made up of 20 amino acids, end residues included. CDR1 MDHEN and CDR2 SYDVKM come from the germline V gene. CDR3 in amino acids: CASSLGQGNYGYTFGSGYTF.

The chain recombines TRBV6-1 with TRBJ1-2; TRBD1 aligns across 8 bases. Per the germline V gene, CDR1 is MNHNS and CDR2 is SASEGT. The CDR3 is 13 residues long. The junction had 4 bases not matched to a gene; V was cut back by 6 bases and J by 4 bases. The CDR3 spells CASSHQGAYGYTF. DNA of the CDR3: TGTGCCAGCAGCCATCAGGGGGCCTATGGCTACACCTTC.

This clonotype has at least ten counts. The V call is TRBV11-2, the J call TRBJ1-4; D not resolved. The ends were cut back, 2 bases at V and 0 bases at J, with 7 bases in the middle. Looked up from germline, CDR1 is SGHAT and CDR2 is FQNNGV. The CDR3 has 15 residues. CDR3 DNA sequence: TGTGCCAGCAGCTTAAAAGGGACAACTAATGAAAAACTGTTTTTT. Translated: CASSLKGTTNEKLFF.

In this sample, this clonotype turned up many times. V is TRBV12-3 or TRBV12-4 and J is TRBJ2-3; TRBD2 might be the D (5 bases). Trimming left V 8 bases short and J 4 bases short, with 10 bases between. The CDR3 length is 12 residues. The CDR3 region has the DNA TGTGCCAGCGGACTTTCGGCAGATACGCAGTATTTT. Its translation: CASGLSADTQYF.

Turning to this clonotype: With a much larger clone just one base away, this may be a read error. V gene TRBV12-3 or TRBV12-4 combines with J gene TRBJ2-7; D gene ambiguous. V shed 6 bases and J shed 2 bases, with 8 bases lying between them. The CDR3 runs 12 residues. CDR3 amino acids: CASRGRPYEQYF. In DNA form, the CDR3 reads TGTGCCAGCAGAGGACGGCCCTACGAGCAGTACTTC.

The gene calls are TRBV27 and TRBJ2-7; D perhaps matches TRBD2 (5 bases). Trimming cost V 2 bases and J 6 bases, with 14 bases left between them. The CDR3 contains 14 residues. Germline CDR1 MNHEY, CDR2 SMNVEV (reference sequence). The CDR3 bases are TGTGCCAGCAGTTTAATAGTGGGAGCAGGCGAGCAGTACTTC. Protein sequence: CASSLIVGAGEQYF.

The sample holds a few counts of this clonotype. CDR3 region: CASSTQGTAYEQYF. CDR3 nucleotides: TGTGCCAGCAGTACACAGGGGACTGCCTACGAGCAGTACTTC. The rearrangement uses TRBV6-1 and TRBJ2-7; maybe TRBD1 (7 bases). The CDR3 is 14 amino acids. V lost 5 bases to trimming and J lost 2 bases, with 13 bases between them. From germline, CDR1 is MNHNS and CDR2 SASEGT.

This clonotype was counted ten times or more. The gene calls are TRBV9 and TRBJ2-5; no reliable D call. CDR1 is SGDLS and CDR2 is YYNGEE in the germline V gene. The CDR3 spans 13 residues. Trimming removed 1 base from V and 5 bases from J, with 9 bases in between. The CDR3 spells CASSVQVGETQYF. In nucleotides, the CDR3 is TGTGCCAGCAGCGTACAGGTGGGGGAGACCCAGTACTTC.

This clonotype was counted many times. This sequence joins TRBV7-9 and TRBJ1-6, with no clear D. Germline CDR1 SEHNR, CDR2 FQNEAQ (reference sequence). V was shortened by 1 base and J by 9 bases, with 13 bases between the two germline ends. The CDR3 runs 15 residues. The CDR3 nucleotides read TGTGCCAGCAGCTTAGTTGCGGGGTCTACTTCACCCCTCCACTTT. Encoded protein: CASSLVAGSTSPLHF.